This TCR beta chain appears in the sequencing data of a study of blood T cell repertoires in COVID-19. The CDR3 spans 15 residues. Germline CDR1 is LGHDT and CDR2 is YNNKEL (reference sequence). V shed 4 bases, J shed 4 bases, and the junction held 5 bases outside the gene matches. Repertoires were generated with immunoSEQ multiplex PCR, while TCRdb's copy carries only in-frame clones and drops some. The sample consists of about 200,000 clones, about 82% of them appearing once. This sequence originates from a woman older than 75 with acute or convalescent COVID-19. The material sequenced was peripheral blood. The chain carries TRBV3-1 (or the pseudogene TRBV3-2) and TRBJ2-5; 11 bases line up with TRBD2. The DNA for the CDR3 is TGTGCCAGCAGCCGTGGGCTAGCGGGAGGAGAGACCCAGTACTTC. This translates into CASSRGLAGGETQYF.